These 18 T cell receptor beta chains were sequenced from one sample in a study of T cells after yellow fever vaccination. TCRdb reprocessed the 5' RACE reads via MiXCR and lists one record per CDR3 protein. The table has 250,000 to 400,000 distinct CDR3 sequences, over 4% seen once. The starting material was PBMCs, obtained 5 days after the yellow fever booster vaccination. All receptors derive from a man aged 18 to 29 who received the YFV17D yellow fever vaccine.

This clonotype was detected many times. V and J are TRBV29-1 and TRBJ1-1, with D possibly being TRBD1 (5 bases). V lost 4 bases and J 1 base, leaving 10 bases between the germline ends. The germline V gene has CDR1 SQVTM and CDR2 ANQGSEA. The CDR3 contains 13 residues. The CDR3 reads CSVVGAKNTEAFF. The CDR3 DNA follows: TGCAGCGTTGTCGGGGCGAAGAACACTGAAGCTTTCTTT.

V usage is TRBV9 and J usage is TRBJ2-3; unclear D gene. CDR1 is SGDLS, CDR2 YYNGEE, per germline. V was clipped by 2 bases and J by 4 bases, with 11 bases between them. CDR3 length equals 14 residues. The CDR3, as DNA: TGTGCCAGCAGCGTCCCTGATAGCTCAGATACGCAGTATTTT. Protein: CASSVPDSSDTQYF.

At least ten counts were recorded for this clonotype. The genes are TRBV5-5 and TRBJ1-6; perhaps TRBD1 as D (5 bases). Trimming took off 3 bases at V and 5 bases at J, with 18 bases between the two ends. CDR1 and CDR2 from the germline V gene are SGHKS and YYEKEE (reference sequence). This CDR3 is 17 amino acids long. The CDR3 spells CASSSVLSGINNSPLHF. CDR3 bases: TGTGCCAGCAGCTCGGTTCTCTCAGGGATAAATAATTCACCCCTCCACTTT. Full variable domain (missing parts from reference TRBV5-5 and TRBJ1-6): DAGVTQSPTHLIKTRGQQVTLRCSPISGHKSVSWYQQVLGQGPQFIFQYYEKEERGRGNFPDRFSARQFPNYSSELNVNALLLGDSALYLCASSSVLSGINNSPLHFGNGTRLTVT.

The sample holds many counts of this clonotype. The CDR3 DNA sequence: TGCGCCAGCCGACAGGGGGCTAATGAAAAACTGTTTTTT. Amino acid sequence: CASRQGANEKLFF. V gene TRBV5-1 combines with J gene TRBJ1-4; 9 positions match TRBD1. This CDR3 region has 13 residues. Germline V gives CDR1 SGHRS, CDR2 YFSETQ. V dropped 7 bases and J dropped 3; count of bases not matched to a gene: 1.

The V call is TRBV29-1, the J call TRBJ2-1; perhaps TRBD1 as D (5 bases). CDR3 length: 14 residues. From germline, CDR1 is SQVTM and CDR2 ANQGSEA. V was shortened by 3 bases and J by 2 bases, with 11 bases between the two germline ends. CDR3 DNA: TGCAGCGTTGAGGCAGGGAACCCCTACAATGAGCAGTTCTTC. Translation: CSVEAGNPYNEQFF.

The chain joins TRBV20-1 to TRBJ2-7; the D gene is possibly TRBD2 (5 bases). CDR1 is DFQATT, CDR2 SNEGSKA, per germline (reference sequence). The CDR3 has 17 amino acids. Trimming cost V 3 bases and J 2 bases, with 23 bases left between them. The CDR3 nucleotides are TGCAGTGCTAGGAAGACGGAGGACTGGCCGTCCGCCTACGAGCAGTACTTC. This codes for CSARKTEDWPSAYEQYF.

The sample holds many counts of this clonotype. This sequence joins TRBV6-2 or TRBV6-3 and TRBJ2-5; 7 bases align to TRBD2. This CDR3 is 11 amino acids long. The germline V gene has CDR1 MNHEY and CDR2 SVGEGT. Unmatched junction bases numbered 3, after V lost 2 bases and J lost 12 bases. For the CDR3, the DNA is TGTGCCAGCAGTTACGGCGGGGGAGAGTACTTC. Encoded protein: CASSYGGGEYF.

This clonotype was detected only a few times. The rearrangement uses TRBV12-3 or TRBV12-4 and TRBJ1-4; D unclear. Trimming removed 5 bases at V and 7 bases at J, with 14 bases between. This CDR3 contains 14 residues. The CDR3: CASSPSPGGEKLFF. In DNA, the CDR3 is TGTGCCAGCAGTCCCTCCCCCGGCGGTGAAAAACTGTTTTTT.

This chain connects TRBV3-1 to TRBJ2-1; tentatively, D is TRBD2 (6 bases). Germline V CDR1 and CDR2: LGHDT, YNNKEL (reference sequence). The CDR3 covers 14 residues. Deletions cut 1 base from V and 5 bases from J, with 9 bases between. The CDR3 loop reads CASSQGDWHNEQFF. The CDR3 nucleotides read TGTGCCAGCAGCCAAGGGGACTGGCACAATGAGCAGTTCTTC.

The CDR3 reads CASSSAGGSSTQYF. The DNA of the CDR3 is TGTGCCAGCAGCTCCGCGGGGGGGTCTTCGACCCAGTACTTC. The V gene is TRBV5-6, the J gene TRBJ2-5; TRBD2 agrees at 9 bases. The germline gives CDR1 SGHDT, CDR2 YYEEEE. CDR3 length equals 14 residues. V gave up 3 bases and J gave up 7 bases; unmatched junction bases: 7.

This clonotype was counted between two and nine times. This sequence joins TRBV18 and TRBJ1-5; 8 bases agree with TRBD1. The J segment lost 1 base and the V segment lost 6 bases, leaving 5 bases of the junction unmatched. Germline CDR1 reads KGHSH; CDR2 reads LQKENI. This CDR3 contains 15 residues. This CDR3 is CASSDREGSNQPQHF. Written as DNA, the CDR3 is TGTGCCAGCTCGGACAGGGAGGGAAGCAATCAGCCCCAGCATTTT.

This clonotype was recorded a few times. The chain couples TRBV20-1 to TRBJ2-7; D perhaps matches TRBD1 (5 bases). Trimming took off 3 bases at V and 5 bases at J, with 11 bases between the two ends. Germline V CDR1 and CDR2: DFQATT, SNEGSKA (reference sequence). This CDR3 contains 12 residues. DNA of the CDR3: TGCAGTGCTAGCGGCAGGGTCCACGAGCAGTACGTC. Translation: CSASGRVHEQYV.

This clonotype has at least ten counts. The chain carries TRBV18 and TRBJ1-6; D is perhaps TRBD1 (6 bases). Germline V gene data show CDR1 as KGHSH and CDR2 as LQKENI. This CDR3 contains 13 residues. With 6 bases removed from V and 7 bases from J, the gap between germline ends came to 10 bases. The CDR3 spells CASSPQGNSPLHF. In DNA form, the CDR3 reads TGTGCCAGCTCCCCCCAGGGGAATTCACCCCTCCACTTT.

V and J are TRBV11-2 and TRBJ1-6, with D maybe TRBD1 (6 bases). V shed 3 bases and J shed 5 bases, with 14 bases lying between them. Germline lookup yields CDR1 SGHAT and CDR2 FQNNGV. The CDR3 runs 16 residues. Here the CDR3 DNA reads TGTGCCAGCAGCTTGTTACAGGGAAAGGATAATTCACCCCTCCACTTT. Translating gives CASSLLQGKDNSPLHF.

The rearrangement links TRBV7-9 to TRBJ1-1, with D unresolved. Germline CDR1 SEHNR, CDR2 FQNEAQ (reference sequence). This CDR3 contains 14 residues. V gave up 0 bases and J gave up 1 base, with 6 bases separating them. The CDR3 reads CASSLADPNTEAFF. The CDR3 region has the DNA TGTGCCAGCAGCTTAGCAGATCCGAACACTGAAGCTTTCTTT. Full variable domain (missing parts from reference TRBV7-9 and TRBJ1-1): DTGVSQNPRHKITKRGQNVTFRCDPISEHNRLYWYRQTLGQGPEFLTYFQNEAQLEKSRLLSDRFSAERPKGSFSTLEIQRTEQGDSAMYLCASSLADPNTEAFFGQGTRLTVV.

This clonotype was counted ten times or more. The chain combines TRBV12-3 or TRBV12-4 with TRBJ2-5; possible D gene TRBD1, 6 bases. V lost 5 bases and J 4 bases, leaving 14 bases between the germline ends. There are 14 residues in the CDR3. CDR3 loop: CASSDNRDLETQYF. CDR3 in DNA: TGTGCCAGCAGTGACAACAGGGATCTAGAGACCCAGTACTTC.

The V call is TRBV14, the J call TRBJ1-1, with D possibly TRBD1 on 5 matching bases. CDR1 and CDR2 (germline): SGHDN, FVKESK. This CDR3 is built from 13 residues. The V gene lost 4 bases and the J gene lost 4 bases, with 10 bases spanning the gap. CDR3 residues: CASSPTEITEAFF. The CDR3, as DNA: TGTGCCAGCAGCCCGACAGAGATCACTGAAGCTTTCTTT. Using reference TRBV14 and TRBJ1-1 for the parts outside the CDR3, the full variable domain is EAGVTQFPSHSVIEKGQTVTLRCDPISGHDNLYWYRRVMGKEIKFLLHFVKESKQDESGMPNNRFLAERTGGTYSTLKVQPAELEDSGVYFCASSPTEITEAFFGQGTRLTVV.

This clonotype was detected ten times or more. This sequence joins TRBV6-6 and TRBJ2-7, with 8 bases fitting TRBD2. Germline loops: CDR1 MNHNY, CDR2 SVGAGI (reference sequence). The CDR3 totals 14 residues. V trimming: 5 bases; J trimming: 2 bases; junction bases outside the gene matches: 5. The CDR3 loop reads CASSNTGGPYEQYV. The DNA of the CDR3 is TGTGCCAGCAGTAATACGGGGGGGCCCTACGAGCAGTACGTC.